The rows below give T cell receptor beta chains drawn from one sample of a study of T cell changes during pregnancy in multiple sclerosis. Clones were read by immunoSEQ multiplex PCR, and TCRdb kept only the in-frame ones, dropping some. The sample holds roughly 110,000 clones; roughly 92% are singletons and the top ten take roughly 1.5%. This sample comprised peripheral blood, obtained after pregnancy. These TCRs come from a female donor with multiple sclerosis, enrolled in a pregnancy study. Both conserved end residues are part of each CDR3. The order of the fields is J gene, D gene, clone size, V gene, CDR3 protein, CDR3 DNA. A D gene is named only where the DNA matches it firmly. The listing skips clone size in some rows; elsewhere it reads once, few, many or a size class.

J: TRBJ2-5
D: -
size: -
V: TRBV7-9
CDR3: CASSLGRAWGLETQYF
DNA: TGTGCCAGCAGCTTAGGCCGGGCCTGGGGGCTAGAGACCCAGTACTTC

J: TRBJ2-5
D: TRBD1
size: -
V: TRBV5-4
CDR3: CASSRRTGQETQYF
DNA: TGTGCCAGCAGCCGTCGGACAGGCCAAGAGACCCAGTACTTC

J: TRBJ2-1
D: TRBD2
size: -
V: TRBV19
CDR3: CASRKVPSGSGNEQFF
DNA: TGTGCCAGTAGGAAAGTCCCTAGCGGGAGTGGGAATGAGCAGTTCTTC

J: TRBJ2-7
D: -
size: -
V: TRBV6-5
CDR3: CASRAGSSSYEQYF
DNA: TGTGCCAGCAGGGCAGGATCCAGCTCCTACGAGCAGTACTTC

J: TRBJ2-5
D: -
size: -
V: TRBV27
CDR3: CASRDGAGPQETQYF
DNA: TGTGCCAGCAGAGACGGAGCGGGCCCGCAAGAGACCCAGTACTTC

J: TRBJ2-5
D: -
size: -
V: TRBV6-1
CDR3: CASSEVGGGGQETQYF
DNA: TGTGCCAGCAGTGAAGTGGGAGGGGGGGGCCAAGAGACCCAGTACTTC

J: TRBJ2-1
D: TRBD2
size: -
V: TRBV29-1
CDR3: CSVEGIAGGTYNEQFF
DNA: TGCAGCGTTGAAGGGATAGCGGGAGGAACCTACAATGAGCAGTTCTTC

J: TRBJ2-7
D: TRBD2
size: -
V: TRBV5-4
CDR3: CASSFSGRHYEQYF
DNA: TGTGCCAGCAGCTTTTCCGGGAGGCACTACGAGCAGTACTTC

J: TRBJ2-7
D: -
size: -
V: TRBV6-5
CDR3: CASSYNTEQYF
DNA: TGTGCCAGCAGTTATAACACCGAGCAGTACTTC

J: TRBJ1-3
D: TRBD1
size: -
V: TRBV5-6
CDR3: CASSINRGISGNTIYF
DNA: TGTGCCAGCAGCATAAACAGGGGGATTTCTGGAAACACCATATATTTT

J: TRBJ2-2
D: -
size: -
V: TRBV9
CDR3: CASSARSTRSGELFF
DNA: TGTGCCAGCAGCGCCCGATCGACTAGATCCGGGGAGCTGTTTTTT

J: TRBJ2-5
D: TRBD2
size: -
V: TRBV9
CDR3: CASSVGVSGGQETQYF
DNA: TGTGCCAGCAGCGTAGGGGTTAGCGGGGGCCAAGAGACCCAGTACTTC

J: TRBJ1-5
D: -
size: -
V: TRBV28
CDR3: CASSLRGQPQHF
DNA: TGTGCCAGCAGTTTAAGGGGCCAGCCCCAGCATTTT

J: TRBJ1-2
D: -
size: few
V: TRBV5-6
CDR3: CASSPTPRGYGYTF
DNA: TGTGCCAGCAGCCCGACCCCGCGGGGGTATGGCTACACCTTC

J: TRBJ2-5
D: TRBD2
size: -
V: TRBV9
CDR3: CASSARTSRQETQYF
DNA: TGTGCCAGCAGCGCACGGACTAGCCGACAAGAGACCCAGTACTTC

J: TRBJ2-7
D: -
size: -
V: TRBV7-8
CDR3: CASSPEPSGNEQYF
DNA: TGTGCCAGCAGCCCAGAACCCTCGGGGAACGAGCAGTACTTC

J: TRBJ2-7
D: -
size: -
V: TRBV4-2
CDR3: CASSPTRDEQYF
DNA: TGTGCCAGCAGCCCAACTCGCGACGAGCAGTACTTC

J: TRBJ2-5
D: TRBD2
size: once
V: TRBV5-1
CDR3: CASSLIPRTSGGAVGYF
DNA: TGCGCCAGCAGCTTGATTCCCAGGACTAGCGGGGGGGCAGTCGGATACTTC

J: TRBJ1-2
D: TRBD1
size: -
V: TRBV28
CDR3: CASSRPTGYGYTF
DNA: TGTGCCAGCAGTCGCCCGACAGGGTATGGCTACACCTTC

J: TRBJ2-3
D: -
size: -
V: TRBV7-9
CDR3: CASSLGSRPLYF
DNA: TGTGCCAGCAGCTTAGGAAGCCGTCCATTATATTTT

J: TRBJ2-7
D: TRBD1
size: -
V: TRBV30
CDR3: CAWTHRGYEQYF
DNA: TGTGCCTGGACACACAGGGGTTACGAGCAGTACTTC

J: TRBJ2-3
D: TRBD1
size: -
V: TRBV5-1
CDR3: CASSLWAGGIGTDTQYF
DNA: TGCGCCAGCAGCTTGTGGGCAGGGGGTATAGGTACAGATACGCAGTATTTT

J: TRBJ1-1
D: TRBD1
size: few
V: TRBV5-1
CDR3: CASRTGGHTEAFF
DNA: TGCGCCAGCCGGACAGGGGGCCACACTGAAGCTTTCTTT

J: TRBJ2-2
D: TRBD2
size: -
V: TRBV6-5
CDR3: CASNAGGSNTGELFF
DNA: TGTGCCAGCAACGCGGGGGGCTCGAACACCGGGGAGCTGTTTTTT

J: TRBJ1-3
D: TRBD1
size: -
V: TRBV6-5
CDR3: CASSTQGVGNTIYF
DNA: TGTGCCAGCAGTACACAGGGGGTTGGAAACACCATATATTTT

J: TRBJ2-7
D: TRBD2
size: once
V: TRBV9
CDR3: CASSVGGGGTYEQYF
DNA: TGTGCCAGCAGCGTAGGAGGCGGGGGGACTTACGAGCAGTACTTC

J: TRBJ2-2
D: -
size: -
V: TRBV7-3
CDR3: CASSRDFRNTGELFF
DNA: TGTGCCAGCAGCCGGGACTTCCGGAACACCGGGGAGCTGTTTTTT

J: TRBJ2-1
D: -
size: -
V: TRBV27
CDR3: CASSLSWAERGNEQFF
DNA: TGTGCCAGCAGTTTATCGTGGGCAGAACGTGGTAATGAGCAGTTCTTC

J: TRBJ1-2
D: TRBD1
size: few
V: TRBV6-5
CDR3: CASSRTGGGYTF
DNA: TGTGCCAGCAGCAGGACAGGGGGCGGCTACACCTTC

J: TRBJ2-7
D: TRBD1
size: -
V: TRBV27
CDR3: CASSFRDRGHEQYF
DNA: TGTGCCAGCAGTTTCCGGGACAGGGGCCACGAGCAGTACTTC

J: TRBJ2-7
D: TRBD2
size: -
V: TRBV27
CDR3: CASSLTGGSSYEQYF
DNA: TGTGCCAGCAGCCTAACGGGGGGAAGCTCCTACGAGCAGTACTTC

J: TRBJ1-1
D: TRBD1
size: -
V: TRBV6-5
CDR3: CASSPRQGGLTEAFF
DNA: TGTGCCAGCAGCCCCCGGCAGGGGGGCCTTACTGAAGCTTTCTTT

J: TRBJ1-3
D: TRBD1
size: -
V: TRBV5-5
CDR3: CASSRTGGENTIYF
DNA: TGTGCCAGCAGCCGGACAGGGGGCGAAAACACCATATATTTT

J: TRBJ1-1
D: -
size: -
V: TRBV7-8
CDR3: CASSFGYRETEAFF
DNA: TGTGCCAGCAGCTTTGGTTACAGGGAGACTGAAGCTTTCTTT

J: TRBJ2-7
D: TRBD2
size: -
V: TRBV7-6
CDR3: CASSSGTSGDYEQYF
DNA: TGTGCCAGCAGCAGCGGGACTAGCGGAGACTACGAGCAGTACTTC

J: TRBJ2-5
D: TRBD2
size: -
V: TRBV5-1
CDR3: CASSPGLAGGLVQATQYF
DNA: TGCGCCAGCAGCCCGGGACTAGCGGGGGGGCTGGTCCAGGCGACCCAGTACTTC

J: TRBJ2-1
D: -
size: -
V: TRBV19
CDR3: CASKQEGAYNEQFF
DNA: TGTGCCAGTAAACAGGAGGGAGCTTACAATGAGCAGTTCTTC

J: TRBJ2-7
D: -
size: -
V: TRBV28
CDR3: CASRHGTQYSYEQYF
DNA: TGTGCCAGCAGGCACGGGACTCAATACTCCTACGAGCAGTACTTC

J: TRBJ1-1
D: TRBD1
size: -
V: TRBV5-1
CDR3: CASSLDGTGAAEAFF
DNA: TGCGCCAGCAGCTTGGACGGGACAGGGGCCGCTGAAGCTTTCTTT

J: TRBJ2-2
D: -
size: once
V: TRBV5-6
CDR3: CASSLAGGANTGELFF
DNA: TGTGCCAGCAGCTTGGCGGGCGGGGCGAACACCGGGGAGCTGTTTTTT

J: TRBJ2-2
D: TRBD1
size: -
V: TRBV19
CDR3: CASSKTGGGTGELFF
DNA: TGTGCCAGTAGTAAAACAGGGGGCGGAACCGGGGAGCTGTTTTTT

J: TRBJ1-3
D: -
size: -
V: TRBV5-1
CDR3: CASSLVTGQSSGNTIYF
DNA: TGCGCCAGCAGCTTGGTTACAGGGCAAAGCTCTGGAAACACCATATATTTT

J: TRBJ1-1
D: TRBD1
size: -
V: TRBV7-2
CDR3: CASSLQTGSKAFF
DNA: TGTGCCAGCAGCCTACAGACAGGGTCTAAAGCTTTCTTT

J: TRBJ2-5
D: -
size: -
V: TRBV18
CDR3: CASSPLRETQYF
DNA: TGTGCCAGCTCACCACTGAGAGAGACCCAGTACTTC

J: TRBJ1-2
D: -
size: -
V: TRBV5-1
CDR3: CASSSGDFQGLHGYTF
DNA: TGCGCCAGCAGCTCAGGTGACTTCCAGGGGTTGCATGGCTACACCTTC

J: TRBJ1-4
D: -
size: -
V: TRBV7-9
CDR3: CASSLNLAGAREKLFF
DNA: TGTGCCAGCAGCTTAAATTTGGCAGGGGCCAGGGAAAAACTGTTTTTT